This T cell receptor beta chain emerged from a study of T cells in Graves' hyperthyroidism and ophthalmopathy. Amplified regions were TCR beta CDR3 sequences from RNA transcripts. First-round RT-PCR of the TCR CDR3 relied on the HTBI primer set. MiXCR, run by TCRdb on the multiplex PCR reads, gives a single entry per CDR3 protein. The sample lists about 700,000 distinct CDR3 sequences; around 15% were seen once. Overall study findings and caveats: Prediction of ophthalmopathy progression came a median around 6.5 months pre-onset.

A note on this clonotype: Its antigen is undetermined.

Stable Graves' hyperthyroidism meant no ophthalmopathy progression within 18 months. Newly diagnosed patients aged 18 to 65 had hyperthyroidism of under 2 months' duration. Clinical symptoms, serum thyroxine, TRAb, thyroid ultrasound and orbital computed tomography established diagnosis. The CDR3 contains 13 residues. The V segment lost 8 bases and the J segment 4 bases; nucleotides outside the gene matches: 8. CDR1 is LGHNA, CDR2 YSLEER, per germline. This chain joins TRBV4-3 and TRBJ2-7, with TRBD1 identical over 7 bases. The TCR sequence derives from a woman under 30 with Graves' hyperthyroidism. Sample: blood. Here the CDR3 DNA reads TGCGCCAGCTCACGGGACAGTGAGTACGAGCAGTACTTC. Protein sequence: CASSRDSEYEQYF.